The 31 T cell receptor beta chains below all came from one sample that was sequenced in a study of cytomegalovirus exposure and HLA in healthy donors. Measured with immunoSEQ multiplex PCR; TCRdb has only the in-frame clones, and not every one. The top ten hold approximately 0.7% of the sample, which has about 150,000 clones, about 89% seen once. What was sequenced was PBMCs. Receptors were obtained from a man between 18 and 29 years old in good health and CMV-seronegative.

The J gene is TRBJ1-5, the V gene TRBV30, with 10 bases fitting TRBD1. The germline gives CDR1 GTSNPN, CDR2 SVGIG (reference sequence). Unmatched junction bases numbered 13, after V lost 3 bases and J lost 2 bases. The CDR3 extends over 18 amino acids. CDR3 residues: CAWSSQGQGGGGNQPQHF. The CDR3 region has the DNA TGTGCCTGGAGCTCCCAAGGACAGGGGGGGGGAGGCAATCAGCCCCAGCATTTT.

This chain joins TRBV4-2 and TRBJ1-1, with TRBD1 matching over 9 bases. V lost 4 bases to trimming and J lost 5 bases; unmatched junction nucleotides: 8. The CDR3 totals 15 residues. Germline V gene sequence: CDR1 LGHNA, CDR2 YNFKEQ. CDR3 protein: CASSREDRGYTEAFF. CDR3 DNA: TGTGCCAGCAGCCGGGAGGACAGGGGATATACTGAAGCTTTCTTT.

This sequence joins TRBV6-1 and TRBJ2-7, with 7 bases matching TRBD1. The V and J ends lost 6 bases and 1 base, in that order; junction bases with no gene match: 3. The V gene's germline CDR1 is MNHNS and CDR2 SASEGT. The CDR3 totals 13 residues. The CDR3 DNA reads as TGTGCCAGCAGAAGACAGGGTTCCTACGAGCAGTACGTC. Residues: CASRRQGSYEQYV.

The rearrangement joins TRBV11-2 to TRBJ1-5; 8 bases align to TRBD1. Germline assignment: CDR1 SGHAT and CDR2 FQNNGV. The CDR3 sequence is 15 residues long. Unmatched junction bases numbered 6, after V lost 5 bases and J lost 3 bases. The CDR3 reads CASSEGQGSNQPQHF. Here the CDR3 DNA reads TGTGCCAGCAGCGAAGGACAGGGCTCCAATCAGCCCCAGCATTTT.

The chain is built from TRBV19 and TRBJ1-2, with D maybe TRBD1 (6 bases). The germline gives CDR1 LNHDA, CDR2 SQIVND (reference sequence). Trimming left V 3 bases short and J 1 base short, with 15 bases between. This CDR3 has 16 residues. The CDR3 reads CASSILGAQGNYGYTF. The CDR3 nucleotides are TGTGCCAGTAGTATCCTGGGGGCCCAAGGTAACTATGGCTACACCTTC.

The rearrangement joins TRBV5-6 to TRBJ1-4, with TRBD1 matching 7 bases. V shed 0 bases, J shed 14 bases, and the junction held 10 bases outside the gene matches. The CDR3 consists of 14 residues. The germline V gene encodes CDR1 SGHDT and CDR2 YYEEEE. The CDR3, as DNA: TGTGCCAGCAGCTTGGGGGCCATAGACAGGGTTCTGTTTTTT. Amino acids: CASSLGAIDRVLFF.

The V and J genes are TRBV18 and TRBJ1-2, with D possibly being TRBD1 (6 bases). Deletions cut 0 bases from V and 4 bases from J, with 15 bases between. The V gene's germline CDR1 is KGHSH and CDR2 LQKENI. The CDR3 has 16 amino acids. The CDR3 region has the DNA TGTGCCAGCTCACCACCTGAGGGACACACCAGCTATGGCTACACCTTC. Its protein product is CASSPPEGHTSYGYTF.

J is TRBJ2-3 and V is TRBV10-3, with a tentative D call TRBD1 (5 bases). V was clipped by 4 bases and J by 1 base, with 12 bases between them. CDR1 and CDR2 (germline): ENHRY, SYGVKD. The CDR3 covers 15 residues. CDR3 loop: CAISAPGLGTDTQYF. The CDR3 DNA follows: TGTGCCATCAGTGCCCCAGGGCTGGGCACAGATACGCAGTATTTT.

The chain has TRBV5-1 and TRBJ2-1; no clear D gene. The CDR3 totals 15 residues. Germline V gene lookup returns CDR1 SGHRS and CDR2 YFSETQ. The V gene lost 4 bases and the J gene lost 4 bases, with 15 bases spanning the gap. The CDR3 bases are TGCGCCAGCAGCCAGGAATTGGGCACATACAATGAGCAGTTCTTC. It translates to CASSQELGTYNEQFF.

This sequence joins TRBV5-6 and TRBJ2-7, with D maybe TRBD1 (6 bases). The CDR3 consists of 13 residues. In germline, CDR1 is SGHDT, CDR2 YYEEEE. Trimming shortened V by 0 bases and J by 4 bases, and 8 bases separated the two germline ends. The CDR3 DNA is TGTGCCAGCAGCTTGGCCCAGGGGTACGAGCAGTACTTC. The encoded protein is CASSLAQGYEQYF.

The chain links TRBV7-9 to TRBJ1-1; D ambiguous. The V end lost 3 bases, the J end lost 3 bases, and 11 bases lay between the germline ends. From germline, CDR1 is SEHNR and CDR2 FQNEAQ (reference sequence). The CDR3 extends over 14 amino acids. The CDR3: CASSLFGEDTEAFF. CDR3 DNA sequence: TGTGCCAGCAGCTTGTTCGGCGAGGACACTGAAGCTTTCTTT.

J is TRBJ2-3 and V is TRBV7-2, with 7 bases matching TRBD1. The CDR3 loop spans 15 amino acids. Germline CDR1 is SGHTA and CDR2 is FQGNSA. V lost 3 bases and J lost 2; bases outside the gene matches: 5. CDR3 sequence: CASSLQTGNTDTQYF. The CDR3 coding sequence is TGTGCCAGCAGCTTGCAGACAGGGAACACAGATACGCAGTATTTT.

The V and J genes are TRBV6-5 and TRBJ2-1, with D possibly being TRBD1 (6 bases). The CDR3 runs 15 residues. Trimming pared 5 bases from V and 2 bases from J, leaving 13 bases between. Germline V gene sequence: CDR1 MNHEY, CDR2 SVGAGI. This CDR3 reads CASSGGQSPYNEQFF. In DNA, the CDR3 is TGTGCCAGCAGTGGTGGACAGTCGCCCTACAATGAGCAGTTCTTC.

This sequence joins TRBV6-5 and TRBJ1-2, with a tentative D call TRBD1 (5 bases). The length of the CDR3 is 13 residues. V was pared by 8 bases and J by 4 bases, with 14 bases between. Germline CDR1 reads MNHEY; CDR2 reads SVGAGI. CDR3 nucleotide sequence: TGTGCCAGCGGTTCCGACAGACCCTATGGCTACACCTTC. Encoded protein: CASGSDRPYGYTF.

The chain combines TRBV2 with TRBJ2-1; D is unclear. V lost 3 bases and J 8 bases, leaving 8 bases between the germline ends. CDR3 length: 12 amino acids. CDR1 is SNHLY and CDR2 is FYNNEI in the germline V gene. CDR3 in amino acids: CASSDGSDEQFF. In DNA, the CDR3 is TGTGCCAGCAGTGATGGCAGTGATGAGCAGTTCTTC.

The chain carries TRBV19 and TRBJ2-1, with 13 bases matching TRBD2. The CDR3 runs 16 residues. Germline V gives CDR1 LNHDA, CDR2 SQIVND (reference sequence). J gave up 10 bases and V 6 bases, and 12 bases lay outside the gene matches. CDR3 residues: CASSPWTSGSAGEQFF. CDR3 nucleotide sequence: TGTGCCAGTAGCCCCTGGACTAGCGGGAGTGCGGGAGAGCAGTTCTTC.

CDR3 DNA: TGTGCCAGCAAGGGACAGGGCTATGGCTACACCTTC. The encoded protein is CASKGQGYGYTF. The J gene is TRBJ1-2, the V gene TRBV27; TRBD1 aligns across 9 bases. The CDR3 runs to 12 residues. Germline trimming cut 7 bases from V and 4 bases from J; bases unmatched to any gene: 1. Germline V gives CDR1 MNHEY, CDR2 SMNVEV (reference sequence).

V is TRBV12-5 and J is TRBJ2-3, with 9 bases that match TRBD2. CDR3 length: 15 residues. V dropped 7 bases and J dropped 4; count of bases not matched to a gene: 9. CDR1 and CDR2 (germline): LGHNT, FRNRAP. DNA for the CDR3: TGTGCTAGTGCCAAGGGACTAGCCGATCCAGATACGCAGTATTTT. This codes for CASAKGLADPDTQYF.

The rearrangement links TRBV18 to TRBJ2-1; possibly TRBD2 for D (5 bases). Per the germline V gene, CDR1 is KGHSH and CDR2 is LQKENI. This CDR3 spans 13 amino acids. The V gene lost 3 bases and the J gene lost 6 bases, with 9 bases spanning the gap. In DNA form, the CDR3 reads TGTGCCAGCTCACCCCGGCGGGCCAATGAGCAGTTCTTC. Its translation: CASSPRRANEQFF. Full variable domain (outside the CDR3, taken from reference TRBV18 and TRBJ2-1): NAGVMQNPRHLVRRRGQEARLRCSPMKGHSHVYWYRQLPEEGLKFMVYLQKENIIDESGMPKERFSAEFPKEGPSILRIQQVVRGDSAAYFCASSPRRANEQFFGPGTRLTVL.

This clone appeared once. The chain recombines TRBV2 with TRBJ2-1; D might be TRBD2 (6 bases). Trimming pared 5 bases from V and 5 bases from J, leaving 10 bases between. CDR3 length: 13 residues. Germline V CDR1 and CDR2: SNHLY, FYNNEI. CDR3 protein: CASSWTTDNEQFF. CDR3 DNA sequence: TGTGCCAGCAGTTGGACTACCGACAATGAGCAGTTCTTC.

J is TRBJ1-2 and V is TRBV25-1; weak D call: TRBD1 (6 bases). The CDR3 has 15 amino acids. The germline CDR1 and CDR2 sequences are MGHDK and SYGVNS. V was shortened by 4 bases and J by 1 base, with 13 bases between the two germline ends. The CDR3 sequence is CASSASTGYNYGYTF. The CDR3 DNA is TGTGCCAGCAGTGCCTCTACAGGGTATAACTATGGCTACACCTTC.

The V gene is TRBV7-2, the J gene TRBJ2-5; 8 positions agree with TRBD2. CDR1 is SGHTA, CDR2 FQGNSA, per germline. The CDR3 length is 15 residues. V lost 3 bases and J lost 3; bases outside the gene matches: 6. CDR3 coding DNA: TGTGCCAGCAGCTTCGCACTAGCGGCTAAAGAGACCCAGTACTTC. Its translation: CASSFALAAKETQYF. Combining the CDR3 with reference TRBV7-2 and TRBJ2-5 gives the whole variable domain GAGVSQSPSNKVTEKGKDVELRCDPISGHTALYWYRQSLGQGLEFLIYFQGNSAPDKSGLPSDRFSAERTGGSVSTLTIQRTQQEDSAVYLCASSFALAAKETQYFGPGTRLLVL.

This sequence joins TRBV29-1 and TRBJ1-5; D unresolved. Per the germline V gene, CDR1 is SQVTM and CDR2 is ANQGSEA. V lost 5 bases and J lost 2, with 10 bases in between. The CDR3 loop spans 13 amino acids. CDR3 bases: TGCAGCGTTATACCCGGGGGCAATCAGCCCCAGCATTTT. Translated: CSVIPGGNQPQHF.

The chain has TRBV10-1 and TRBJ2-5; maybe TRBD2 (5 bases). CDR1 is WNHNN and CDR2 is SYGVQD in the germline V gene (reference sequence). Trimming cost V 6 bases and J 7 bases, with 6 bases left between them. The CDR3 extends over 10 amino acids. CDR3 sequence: CASRAGTQYF. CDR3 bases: TGCGCCAGCAGGGCGGGGACCCAGTACTTC.

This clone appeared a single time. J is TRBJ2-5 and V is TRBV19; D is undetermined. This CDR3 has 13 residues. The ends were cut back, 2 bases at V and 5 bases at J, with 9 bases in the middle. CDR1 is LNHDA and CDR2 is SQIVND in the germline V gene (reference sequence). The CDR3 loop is CASSIWRRETQYF. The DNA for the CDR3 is TGTGCCAGTAGTATATGGAGACGGGAGACCCAGTACTTC.

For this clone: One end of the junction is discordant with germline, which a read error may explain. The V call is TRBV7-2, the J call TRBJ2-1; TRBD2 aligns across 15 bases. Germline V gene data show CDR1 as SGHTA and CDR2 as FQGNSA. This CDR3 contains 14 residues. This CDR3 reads CASSPQGLAGGGIF. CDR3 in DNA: TGTGCCAGCAGCCCCCAGGGACTAGCGGGGGGTGGGATCTTC.

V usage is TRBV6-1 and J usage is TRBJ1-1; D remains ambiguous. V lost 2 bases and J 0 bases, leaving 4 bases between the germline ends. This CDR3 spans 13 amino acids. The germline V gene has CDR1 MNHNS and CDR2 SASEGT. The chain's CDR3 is CASSEQVNTEAFF. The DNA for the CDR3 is TGTGCCAGCAGTGAACAGGTGAACACTGAAGCTTTCTTT.

CDR3 region: CASSLLTGADGNQPQHF. The DNA of the CDR3 is TGTGCCAGCAGCTTACTTACAGGGGCCGATGGCAATCAGCCCCAGCATTTT. The rearrangement joins TRBV7-6 to TRBJ1-5, with 7 bases fitting TRBD1. Looked up from germline, CDR1 is SGHVS and CDR2 is FNYEAQ. The ends lost 2 bases at V and 2 bases at J; junction bases unmatched: 9. The CDR3 has 17 residues.

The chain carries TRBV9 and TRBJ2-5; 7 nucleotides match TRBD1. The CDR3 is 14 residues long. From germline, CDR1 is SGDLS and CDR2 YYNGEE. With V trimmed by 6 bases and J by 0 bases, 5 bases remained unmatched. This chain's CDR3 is CASTKGAYQETQYF. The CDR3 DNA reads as TGTGCCAGCACCAAGGGGGCGTACCAAGAGACCCAGTACTTC.

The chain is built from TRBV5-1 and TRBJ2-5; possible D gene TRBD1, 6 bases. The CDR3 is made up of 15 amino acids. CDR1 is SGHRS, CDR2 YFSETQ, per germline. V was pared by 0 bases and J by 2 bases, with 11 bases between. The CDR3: CASSLGGRQQETQYF. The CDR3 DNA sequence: TGCGCCAGCAGCTTGGGGGGGCGTCAGCAAGAGACCCAGTACTTC.

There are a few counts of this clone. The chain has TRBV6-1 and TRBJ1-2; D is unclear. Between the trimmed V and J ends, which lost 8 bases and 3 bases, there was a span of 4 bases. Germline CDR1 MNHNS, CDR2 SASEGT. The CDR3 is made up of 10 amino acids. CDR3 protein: CASRDYGYTF. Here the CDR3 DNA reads TGTGCCAGCCGCGACTATGGCTACACCTTC.